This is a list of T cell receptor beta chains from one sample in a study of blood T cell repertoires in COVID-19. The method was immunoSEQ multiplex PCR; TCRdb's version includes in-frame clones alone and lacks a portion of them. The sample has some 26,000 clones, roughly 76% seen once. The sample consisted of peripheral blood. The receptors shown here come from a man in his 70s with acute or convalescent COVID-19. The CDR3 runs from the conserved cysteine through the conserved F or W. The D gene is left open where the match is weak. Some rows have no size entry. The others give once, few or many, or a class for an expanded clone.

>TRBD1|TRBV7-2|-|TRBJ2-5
CASSRGQGAIETQYF
TGTGCCAGCAGCCGCGGACAGGGGGCAATAGAGACCCAGTACTTC
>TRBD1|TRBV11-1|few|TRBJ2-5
CASSRQGLVFGKTQYF
TGTGCCAGCAGCCGACAGGGCCTGGTCTTCGGCAAGACCCAGTACTTC
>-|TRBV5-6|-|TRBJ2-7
CASSFKGGSYEQYF
TGTGCCAGCAGCTTCAAGGGGGGGTCCTACGAGCAGTACTTC
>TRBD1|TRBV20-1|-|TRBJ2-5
CSASSGAGGYSETQYF
TGCAGTGCTAGTTCTGGGGCAGGGGGATATTCGGAGACCCAGTACTTC
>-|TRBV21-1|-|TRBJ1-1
CASSGKRQGPLRKNTEAFF
TGTGCCAGCAGCGGTAAGCGACAGGGGCCCCTCCGAAAGAACACTGAAGCTTTCTTT
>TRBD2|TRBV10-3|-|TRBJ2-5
CAISDTSGEETQYF
TGTGCCATCAGTGATACTAGCGGGGAAGAGACCCAGTACTTC
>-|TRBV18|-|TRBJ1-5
CASSPGGDQPQHF
TGTGCCAGCTCACCCGGGGGAGATCAGCCCCAGCATTTT
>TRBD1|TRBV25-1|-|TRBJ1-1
CASETDRLGTEAFF
TGTGCCAGCGAGACGGACAGGCTTGGAACTGAAGCTTTCTTT
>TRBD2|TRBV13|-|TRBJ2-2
CASSPPWTSGANTGELFF
TGTGCCAGCAGCCCACCCTGGACTAGCGGGGCGAACACCGGGGAGCTGTTTTTT
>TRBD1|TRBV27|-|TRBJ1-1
CASQYRGLRGTEAFF
TGTGCCAGCCAATACAGGGGGCTGAGGGGCACTGAAGCTTTCTTT
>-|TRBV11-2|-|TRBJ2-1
CASSRANEQFF
TGTGCCAGCAGCCGCGCCAATGAGCAGTTCTTC
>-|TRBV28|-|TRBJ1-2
CASSSTSNYGYTF
TGTGCCAGCAGTTCGACATCTAACTATGGCTACACCTTC
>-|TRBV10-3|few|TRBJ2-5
CAISESGGRKETQYF
TGTGCCATCAGTGAGTCGGGGGGTCGAAAAGAGACCCAGTACTTC
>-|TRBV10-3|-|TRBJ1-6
CAISARDKNSPLHF
TGTGCCATCAGTGCTCGGGACAAAAATTCACCCCTCCACTTT
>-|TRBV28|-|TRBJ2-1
CASSRGQSYNEQFF
TGTGCCAGCAGCCGCGGACAGAGCTACAATGAGCAGTTCTTC
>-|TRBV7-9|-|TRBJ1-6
CASMSVGAPLHF
TGTGCCAGCATGTCAGTAGGGGCACCCCTCCACTTT
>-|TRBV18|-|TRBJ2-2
CASSPRGHTNTGELFF
TGTGCCAGCTCACCACGGGGACACACGAACACCGGGGAGCTGTTTTTT
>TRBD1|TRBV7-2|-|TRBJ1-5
CASSRDGQGNQPQHF
TGTGCCAGCAGCAGGGATGGACAGGGGAATCAGCCCCAGCATTTT
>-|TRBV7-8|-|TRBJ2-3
CASSLREIQHTDTQYF
TGTGCCAGCAGCCTGAGGGAGATTCAACACACAGATACGCAGTATTTT
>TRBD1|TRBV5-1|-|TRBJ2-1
CASKGQHNEQFF
TGCGCCAGCAAGGGACAGCACAATGAGCAGTTCTTC
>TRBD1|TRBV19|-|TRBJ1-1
CASSARTGFGNTEAFF
TGTGCCAGTAGTGCCCGGACAGGGTTTGGAAACACTGAAGCTTTCTTT
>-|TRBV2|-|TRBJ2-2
CASSEGPQVSGELFF
TGTGCCAGCAGTGAAGGTCCCCAGGTGTCCGGGGAGCTGTTTTTT
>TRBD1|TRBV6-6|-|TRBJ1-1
CASRDDRVNTEAFF
TGTGCCAGCAGAGATGACAGGGTGAACACTGAAGCTTTCTTT
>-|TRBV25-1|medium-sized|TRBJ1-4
CASSELGATNEKLFF
TGTGCCAGCAGTGAATTAGGAGCAACTAATGAAAAACTGTTTTTT
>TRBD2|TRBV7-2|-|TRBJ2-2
CASSLQAGGPGGELFF
TGTGCCAGCAGCTTACAAGCGGGGGGGCCCGGCGGGGAGCTGTTTTTT
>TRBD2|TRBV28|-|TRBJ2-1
CASSSGLAGGDEQFF
TGTGCCAGCAGCTCCGGACTAGCGGGAGGGGATGAGCAGTTCTTC
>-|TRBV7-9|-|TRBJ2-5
CASSRRQGWKTQYF
TGTGCCAGCAGCAGGCGCCAGGGTTGGAAGACCCAGTACTTC
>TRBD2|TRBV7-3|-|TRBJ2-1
CASSFAGGPDEQFF
TGTGCCAGCAGCTTTGCGGGAGGGCCGGATGAGCAGTTCTTC
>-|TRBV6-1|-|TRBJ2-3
CASSDAGSTDTQYF
TGTGCCAGCAGTGATGCGGGGAGCACAGATACGCAGTATTTT
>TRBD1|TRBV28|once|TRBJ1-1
CASSPDRRLLNTEAFF
TGTGCCAGCTCCCCGGACAGGCGGCTTTTGAACACTGAAGCTTTCTTT
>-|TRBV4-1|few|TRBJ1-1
CASSQVEGRGQGVRTEAFF
TGCGCCAGCAGCCAAGTTGAGGGGCGGGGTCAGGGCGTCCGTACTGAAGCTTTCTTT
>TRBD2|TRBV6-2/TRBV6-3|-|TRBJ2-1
CASIYSLGLAIDEQFF
TGTGCCAGCATTTATAGCCTCGGACTAGCTATAGATGAGCAGTTCTTC
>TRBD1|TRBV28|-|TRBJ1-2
CASSSRGQVWGGYTF
TGTGCCAGCAGTTCCCGCGGACAGGTGTGGGGTGGCTACACCTTC
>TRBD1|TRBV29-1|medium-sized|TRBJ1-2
CSATGGDGYTF
TGCAGCGCCACAGGGGGCGATGGCTACACCTTC
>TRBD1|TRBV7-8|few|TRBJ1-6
CASSLQGTYNSPLHF
TGTGCCAGCAGCCTACAGGGGACTTATAATTCACCCCTCCACTTT
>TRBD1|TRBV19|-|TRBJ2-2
CASRGTANTGELFF
TGTGCCAGTAGAGGGACAGCGAACACCGGGGAGCTGTTTTTT
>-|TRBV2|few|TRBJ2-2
CASVEQNTGELFF
TGTGCCAGTGTCGAACAGAACACCGGGGAGCTGTTTTTT
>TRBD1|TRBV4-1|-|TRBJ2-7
CASSRNRDSRSYEQYF
TGCGCCAGCAGCCGTAACCGGGACAGTCGCTCCTACGAGCAGTACTTC
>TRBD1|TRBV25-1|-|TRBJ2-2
CASGDRWGNTGELFF
TGTGCCAGCGGGGACAGGTGGGGGAACACCGGGGAGCTGTTTTTT
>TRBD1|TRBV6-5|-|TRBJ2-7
CASSAGTAVLYEQYF
TGTGCCAGCAGCGCCGGGACAGCGGTCCTTTACGAGCAGTACTTC